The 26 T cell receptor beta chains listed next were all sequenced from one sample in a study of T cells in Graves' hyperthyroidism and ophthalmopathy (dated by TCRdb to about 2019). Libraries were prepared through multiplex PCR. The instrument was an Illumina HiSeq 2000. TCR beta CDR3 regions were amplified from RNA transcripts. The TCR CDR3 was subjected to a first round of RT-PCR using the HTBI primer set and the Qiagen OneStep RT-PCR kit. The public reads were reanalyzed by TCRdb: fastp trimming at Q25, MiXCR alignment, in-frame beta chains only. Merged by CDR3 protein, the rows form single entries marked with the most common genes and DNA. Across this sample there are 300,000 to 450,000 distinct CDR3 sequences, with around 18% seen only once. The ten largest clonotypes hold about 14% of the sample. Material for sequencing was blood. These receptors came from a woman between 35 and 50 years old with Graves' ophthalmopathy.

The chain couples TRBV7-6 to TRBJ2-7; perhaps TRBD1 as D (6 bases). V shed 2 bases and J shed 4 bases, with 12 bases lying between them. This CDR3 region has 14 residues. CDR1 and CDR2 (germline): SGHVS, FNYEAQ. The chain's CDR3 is CASSLNQGNYEQYF. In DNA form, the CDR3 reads TGTGCCAGCAGCTTAAATCAGGGGAATTACGAGCAGTACTTC.

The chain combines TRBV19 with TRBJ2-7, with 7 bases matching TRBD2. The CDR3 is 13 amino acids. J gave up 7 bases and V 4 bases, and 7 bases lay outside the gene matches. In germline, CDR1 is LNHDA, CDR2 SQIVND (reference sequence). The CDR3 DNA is TGTGCCAGTAGTACCCGCCTTAGCGGGGAGCAGTACTTC. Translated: CASSTRLSGEQYF.

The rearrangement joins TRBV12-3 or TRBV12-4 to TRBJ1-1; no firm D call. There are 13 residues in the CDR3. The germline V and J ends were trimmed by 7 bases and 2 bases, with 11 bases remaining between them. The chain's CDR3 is CASTLRSNTEAFF. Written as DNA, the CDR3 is TGTGCCAGCACCCTAAGGAGCAACACTGAAGCTTTCTTT.

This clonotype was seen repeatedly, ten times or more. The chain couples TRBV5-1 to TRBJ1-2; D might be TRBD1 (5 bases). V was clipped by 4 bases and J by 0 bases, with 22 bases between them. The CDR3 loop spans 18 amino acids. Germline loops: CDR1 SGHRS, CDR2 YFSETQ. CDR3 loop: CASSETRGFWDSNYGYTF. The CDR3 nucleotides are TGCGCCAGCAGCGAGACTAGGGGATTTTGGGACTCTAACTATGGCTACACCTTC.

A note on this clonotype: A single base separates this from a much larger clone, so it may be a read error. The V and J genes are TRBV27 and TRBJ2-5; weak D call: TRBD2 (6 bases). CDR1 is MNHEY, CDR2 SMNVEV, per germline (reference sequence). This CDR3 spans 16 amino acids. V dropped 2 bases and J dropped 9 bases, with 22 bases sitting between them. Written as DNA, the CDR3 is TGTGCCAGCAGTTTAAGCATACAAAATTTAGGGGAGGCCCAGTACTTC. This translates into CASSLSIQNLGEAQYF.

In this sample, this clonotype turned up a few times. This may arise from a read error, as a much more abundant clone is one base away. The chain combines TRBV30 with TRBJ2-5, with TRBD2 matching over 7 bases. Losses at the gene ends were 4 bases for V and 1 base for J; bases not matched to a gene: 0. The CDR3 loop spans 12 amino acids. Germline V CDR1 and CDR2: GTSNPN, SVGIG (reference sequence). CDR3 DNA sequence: TGTGCCTGGACTAGCGGCCAAGAGACCCAGTACTTC. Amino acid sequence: CAWTSGQETQYF. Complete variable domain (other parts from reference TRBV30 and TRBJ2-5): SQTIHQWPATLVQPVGSPLSLECTVEGTSNPNLYWYRQAAGRGLQLLFYSVGIGQISSEVPQNLSASRPQDRQFILSSKKLLLSDSGFYLCAWTSGQETQYFGPGTRLLVL.

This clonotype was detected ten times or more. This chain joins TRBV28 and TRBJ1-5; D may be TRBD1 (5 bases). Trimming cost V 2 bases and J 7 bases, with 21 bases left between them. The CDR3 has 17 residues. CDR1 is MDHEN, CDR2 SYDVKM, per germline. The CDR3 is CASSLVSPRGAGQPQHF. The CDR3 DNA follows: TGTGCCAGCAGTTTAGTTTCGCCTCGGGGCGCAGGGCAGCCCCAGCATTTT.

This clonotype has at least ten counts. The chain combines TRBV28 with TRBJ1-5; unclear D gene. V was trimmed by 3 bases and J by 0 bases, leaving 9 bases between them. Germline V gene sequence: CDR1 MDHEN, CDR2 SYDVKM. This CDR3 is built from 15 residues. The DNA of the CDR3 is TGTGCCAGCAGTTTCGGCGGATATAGCAATCAGCCCCAGCATTTT. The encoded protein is CASSFGGYSNQPQHF.

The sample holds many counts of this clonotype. CDR3 sequence (DNA): TGCAGTGCTAGTAGGTTCCTAGATCAAGAGACCCAGTACTTC. Protein: CSASRFLDQETQYF. The chain joins TRBV20-1 to TRBJ2-5; the D is unclear. Trimming removed 3 bases at V and 2 bases at J, with 13 bases between. Germline lookup yields CDR1 DFQATT and CDR2 SNEGSKA (reference sequence). This CDR3 is built from 14 residues.

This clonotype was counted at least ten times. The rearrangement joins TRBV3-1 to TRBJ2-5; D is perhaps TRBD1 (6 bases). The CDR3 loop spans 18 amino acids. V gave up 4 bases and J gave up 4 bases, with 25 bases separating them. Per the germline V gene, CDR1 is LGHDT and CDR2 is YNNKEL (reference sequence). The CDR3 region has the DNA TGTGCCAGCAGCCCCCAACTTTACTGGACAGCGCCCGGAGAGACCCAGTACTTC. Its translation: CASSPQLYWTAPGETQYF.

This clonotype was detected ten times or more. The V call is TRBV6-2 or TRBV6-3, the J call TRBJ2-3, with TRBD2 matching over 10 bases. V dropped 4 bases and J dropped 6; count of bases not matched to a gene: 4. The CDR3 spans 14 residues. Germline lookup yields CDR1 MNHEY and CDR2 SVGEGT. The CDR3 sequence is CASSFGTSADTQYF. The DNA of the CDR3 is TGTGCCAGCAGTTTCGGGACTAGCGCCGATACGCAGTATTTT.

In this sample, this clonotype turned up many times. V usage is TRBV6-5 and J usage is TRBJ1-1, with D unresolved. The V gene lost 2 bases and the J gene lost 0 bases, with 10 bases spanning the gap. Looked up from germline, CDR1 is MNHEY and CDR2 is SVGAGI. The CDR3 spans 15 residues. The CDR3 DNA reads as TGTGCCAGCAGTTACCCGGAAGTCATGAACACTGAAGCTTTCTTT. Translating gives CASSYPEVMNTEAFF.

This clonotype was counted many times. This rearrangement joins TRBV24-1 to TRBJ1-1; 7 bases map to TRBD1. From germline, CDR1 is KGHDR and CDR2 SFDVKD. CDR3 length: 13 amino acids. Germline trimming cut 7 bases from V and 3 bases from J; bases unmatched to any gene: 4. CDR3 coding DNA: TGTGCCACCAGACAGGGGTATGACACTGAAGCTTTCTTT. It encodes CATRQGYDTEAFF.

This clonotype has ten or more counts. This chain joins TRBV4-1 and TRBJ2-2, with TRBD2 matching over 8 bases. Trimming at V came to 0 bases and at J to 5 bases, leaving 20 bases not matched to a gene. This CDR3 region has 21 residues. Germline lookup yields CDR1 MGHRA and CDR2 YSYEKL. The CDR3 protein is CASSQDLLGGGGLAGTGELFF. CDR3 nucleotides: TGCGCCAGCAGCCAAGATCTATTGGGGGGTGGCGGATTAGCGGGAACCGGGGAGCTGTTTTTT.

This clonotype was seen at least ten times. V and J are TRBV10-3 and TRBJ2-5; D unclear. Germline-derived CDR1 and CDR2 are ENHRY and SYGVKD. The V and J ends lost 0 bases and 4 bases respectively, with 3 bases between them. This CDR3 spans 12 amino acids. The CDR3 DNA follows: TGTGCCATCAGTGAGTCGACAGAGACCCAGTACTTC. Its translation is CAISESTETQYF.

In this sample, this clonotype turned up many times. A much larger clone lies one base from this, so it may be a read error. CDR3: CASSLWGNQPQHF. The DNA for the CDR3 is TGTGCCAGCAGTCTTTGGGGCAATCAGCCCCAGCATTTT. This chain links TRBV27 with TRBJ1-5, with D unclear. The V gene lost 5 bases and the J gene lost 2 bases, with 7 bases spanning the gap. CDR1 is MNHEY, CDR2 SMNVEV, per germline (reference sequence). The length of the CDR3 is 13 residues.

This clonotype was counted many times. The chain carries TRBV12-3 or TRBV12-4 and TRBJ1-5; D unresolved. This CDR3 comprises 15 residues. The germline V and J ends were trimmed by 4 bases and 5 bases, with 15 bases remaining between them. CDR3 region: CASSSFVSLDQPQHF. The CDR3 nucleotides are TGTGCCAGCAGTTCGTTTGTGTCTTTGGATCAGCCCCAGCATTTT.

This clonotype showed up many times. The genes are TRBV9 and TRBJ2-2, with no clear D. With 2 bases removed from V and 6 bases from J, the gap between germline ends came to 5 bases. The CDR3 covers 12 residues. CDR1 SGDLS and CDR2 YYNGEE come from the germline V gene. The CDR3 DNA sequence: TGTGCCAGCAGCGTGAGATCCGGGGAGCTGTTTTTT. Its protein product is CASSVRSGELFF.

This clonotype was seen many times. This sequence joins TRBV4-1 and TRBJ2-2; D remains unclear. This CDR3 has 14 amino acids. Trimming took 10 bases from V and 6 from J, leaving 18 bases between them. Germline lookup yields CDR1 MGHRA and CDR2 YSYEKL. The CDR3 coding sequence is TGCGCCACGTCGTATGGAAGAACCTCCGGGGAGCTGTTTTTT. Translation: CATSYGRTSGELFF.

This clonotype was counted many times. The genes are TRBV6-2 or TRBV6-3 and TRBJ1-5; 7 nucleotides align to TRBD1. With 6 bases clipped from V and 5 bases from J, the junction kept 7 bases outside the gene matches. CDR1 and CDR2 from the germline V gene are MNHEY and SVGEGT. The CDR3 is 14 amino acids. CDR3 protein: CASREQGRHQPQHF. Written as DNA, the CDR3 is TGTGCCAGCAGGGAACAGGGGAGGCATCAGCCCCAGCATTTT.

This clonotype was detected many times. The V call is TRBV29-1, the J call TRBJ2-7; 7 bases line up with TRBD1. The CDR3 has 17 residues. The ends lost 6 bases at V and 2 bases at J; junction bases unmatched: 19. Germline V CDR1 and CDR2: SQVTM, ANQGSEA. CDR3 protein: CSVAGTAKSQMTYEQYF. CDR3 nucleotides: TGCAGCGTCGCCGGGACAGCTAAAAGCCAAATGACCTACGAGCAGTACTTC.

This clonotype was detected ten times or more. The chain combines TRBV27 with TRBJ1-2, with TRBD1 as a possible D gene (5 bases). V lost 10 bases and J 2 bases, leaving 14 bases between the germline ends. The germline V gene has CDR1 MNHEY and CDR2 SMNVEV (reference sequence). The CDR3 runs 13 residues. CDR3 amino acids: CATRDSVNYGYTF. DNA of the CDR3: TGTGCCACTAGGGACTCCGTAAACTATGGCTACACCTTC.

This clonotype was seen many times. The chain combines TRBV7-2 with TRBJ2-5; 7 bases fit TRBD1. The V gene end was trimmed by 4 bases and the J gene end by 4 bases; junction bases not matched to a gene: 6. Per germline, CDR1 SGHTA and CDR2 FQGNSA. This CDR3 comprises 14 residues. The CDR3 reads CASSSNRGRETQYF. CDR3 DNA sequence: TGTGCCAGCAGCTCAAACAGGGGACGAGAGACCCAGTACTTC. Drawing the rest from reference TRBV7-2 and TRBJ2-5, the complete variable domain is GAGVSQSPSNKVTEKGKDVELRCDPISGHTALYWYRQSLGQGLEFLIYFQGNSAPDKSGLPSDRFSAERTGGSVSTLTIQRTQQEDSAVYLCASSSNRGRETQYFGPGTRLLVL.

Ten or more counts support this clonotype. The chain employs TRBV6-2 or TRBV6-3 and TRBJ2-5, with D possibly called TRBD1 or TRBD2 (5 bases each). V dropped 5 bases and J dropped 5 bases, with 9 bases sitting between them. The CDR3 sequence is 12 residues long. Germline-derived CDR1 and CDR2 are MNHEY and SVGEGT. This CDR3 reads CASSDYRETQYF. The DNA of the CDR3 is TGTGCCAGCAGTGACTACAGGGAGACCCAGTACTTC.

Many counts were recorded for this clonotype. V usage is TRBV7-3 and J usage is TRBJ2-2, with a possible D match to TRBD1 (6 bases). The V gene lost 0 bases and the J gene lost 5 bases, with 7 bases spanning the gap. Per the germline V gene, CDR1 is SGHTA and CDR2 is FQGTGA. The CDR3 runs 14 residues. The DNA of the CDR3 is TGTGCCAGCAGCTTAACCCAGGGGACCGGGGAGCTGTTTTTT. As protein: CASSLTQGTGELFF.

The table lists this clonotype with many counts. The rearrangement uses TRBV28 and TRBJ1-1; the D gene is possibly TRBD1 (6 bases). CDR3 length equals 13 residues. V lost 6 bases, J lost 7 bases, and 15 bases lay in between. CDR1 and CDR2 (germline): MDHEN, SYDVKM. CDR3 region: CASRLYTDSEAFF. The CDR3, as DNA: TGTGCCAGCAGACTCTACACGGACAGTGAAGCTTTCTTT.